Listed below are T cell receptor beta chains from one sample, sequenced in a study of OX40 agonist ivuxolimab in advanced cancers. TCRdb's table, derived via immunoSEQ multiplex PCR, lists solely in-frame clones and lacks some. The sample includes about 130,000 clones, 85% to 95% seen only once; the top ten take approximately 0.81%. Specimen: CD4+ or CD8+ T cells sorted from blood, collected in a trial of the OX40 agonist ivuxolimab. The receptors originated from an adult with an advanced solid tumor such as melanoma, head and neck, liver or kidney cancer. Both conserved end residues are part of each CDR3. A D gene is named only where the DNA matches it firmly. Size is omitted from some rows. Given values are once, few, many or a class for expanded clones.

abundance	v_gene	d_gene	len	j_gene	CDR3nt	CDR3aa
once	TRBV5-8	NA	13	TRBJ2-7	TGTGCCAGCTCGCGAAGTCCCCTAAGCGAGCAGTACTTC	CASSRSPLSEQYF
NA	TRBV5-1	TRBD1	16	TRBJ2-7	TGCGCCAGCAGGTCGGATCCGGGACAGGGCCTGATCGAGCAGTACTTC	CASRSDPGQGLIEQYF
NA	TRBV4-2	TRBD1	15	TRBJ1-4	TGTGCCAGCAGCCAAGAACAGGGGGCGCGTGAAAAACTGTTTTTT	CASSQEQGAREKLFF
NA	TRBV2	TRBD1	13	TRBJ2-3	TGTGCCAGTGCGACAGGGGAAAGGGGTACGCAGTATTTT	CASATGERGTQYF
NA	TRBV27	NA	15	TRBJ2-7	TGTGCCAGCACCGCGAGCGGGCGGTTTTCCTACGAGCAGTACTTC	CASTASGRFSYEQYF
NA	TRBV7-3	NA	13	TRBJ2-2	TGTGCCAGCAGCTGGCTAGCGTCAGGGGAGCTGTTTTTT	CASSWLASGELFF
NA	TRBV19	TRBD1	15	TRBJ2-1	TGTGCCAGTAGCGCCCCAGGGGGCGTGAACAATGAGCAGTTCTTC	CASSAPGGVNNEQFF
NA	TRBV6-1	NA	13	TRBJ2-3	TGTGCCAGCAGTGAAGCGGGGAGCGCTACGCAGTATTTT	CASSEAGSATQYF
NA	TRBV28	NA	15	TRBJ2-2	TGTGCCACCGCGCCGGCAGGGGCGCCCACCGGGGAGCTGTTTTTT	CATAPAGAPTGELFF
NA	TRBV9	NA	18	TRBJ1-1	TGTGCCAGCAGCCCTCAACAGGGTCGGAACAAAATGAACACTGAAGCTTTCTTT	CASSPQQGRNKMNTEAFF
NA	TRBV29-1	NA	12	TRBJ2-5	TGCAGCGTTGAGTTACAGCAAGAGACCCAGTACTTC	CSVELQQETQYF
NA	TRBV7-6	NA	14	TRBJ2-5	TGTGCCAGCAGCTTAGGGGCCTTCCAAGAGACCCAGTACTTC	CASSLGAFQETQYF
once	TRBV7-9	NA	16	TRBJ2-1	TGTGCCAGCAGCTTAAAGAGAGCGGGCATTAACAATGAGCAGTTCTTC	CASSLKRAGINNEQFF
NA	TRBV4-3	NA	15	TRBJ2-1	TGCGCCAGCAGCCAAGAGGGCAGGAGGGTCGATGAGCAGTTCTTC	CASSQEGRRVDEQFF
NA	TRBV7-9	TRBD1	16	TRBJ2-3	TGTGCCAGCAGCTCAACCGGGACAGAAAGCACAGATACGCAGTATTTT	CASSSTGTESTDTQYF
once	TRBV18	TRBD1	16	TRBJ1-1	TGTGCCAGCTCACCAGTACAGGGGGTGAAGGGCACTGAAGCTTTCTTT	CASSPVQGVKGTEAFF
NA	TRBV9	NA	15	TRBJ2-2	TGTGCCAGCAGCGTAGGAGGGGCCCGGTCCGGGGAGCTGTTTTTT	CASSVGGARSGELFF
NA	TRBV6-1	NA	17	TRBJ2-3	TGTGCCAGCAGTGAAAGCCCTGCAGGTTCCACCACAGATACGCAGTATTTT	CASSESPAGSTTDTQYF
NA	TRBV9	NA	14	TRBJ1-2	TGTGCCAGCAGCGTAGACAGGGATTACGGTGGCTACACCTTC	CASSVDRDYGGYTF
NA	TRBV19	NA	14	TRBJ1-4	TGTGCCAGTAGTATTACGGCAATTAATGAAAAACTGTTTTTT	CASSITAINEKLFF
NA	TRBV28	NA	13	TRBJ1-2	TGTGCCAGCAACACAGCCCGGTTTAGCGGCTACACCTTC	CASNTARFSGYTF
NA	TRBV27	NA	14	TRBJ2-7	TGTGCCAGCAGTTCGGCGGACAAAGCTTACGAGCAGTACTTC	CASSSADKAYEQYF
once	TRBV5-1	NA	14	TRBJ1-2	TGTGCCAGCAGCGCGAGGGTTACCAACTATGGCTACACCTTC	CASSARVTNYGYTF
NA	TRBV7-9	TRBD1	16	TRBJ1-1	TGTGCCAGCAGCTTTTCTACAGGGGGCAGGAACACTGAAGCTTTCTTT	CASSFSTGGRNTEAFF
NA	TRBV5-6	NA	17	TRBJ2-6	TGTGCCACGTTTTTCGACTTAGGGCCCTCTGGGGCCAACGTCCTGACTTTC	CATFFDLGPSGANVLTF
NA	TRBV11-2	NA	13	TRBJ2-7	TGTGCCAGCAGCTTACATCTCAACTACGAGCAGTACTTC	CASSLHLNYEQYF
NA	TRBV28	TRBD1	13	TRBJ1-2	TGTGCCAGCACCGGGACAGGGGCCAGAGGCTACACCTTC	CASTGTGARGYTF
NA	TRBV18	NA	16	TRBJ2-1	TGTGCCAGCTCACCACCCAAAGGTGTTTCCTACAATGAGCAGTTCTTC	CASSPPKGVSYNEQFF
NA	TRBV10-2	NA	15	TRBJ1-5	TGCGCCAGCAGTGAAGAGGAAGATAGCAATCAGCCCCAGCATTTT	CASSEEEDSNQPQHF
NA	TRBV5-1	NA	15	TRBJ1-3	TGCGCCAGCAGCTTCCTGGGGGTGGCAGGAAACACCATATATTTT	CASSFLGVAGNTIYF
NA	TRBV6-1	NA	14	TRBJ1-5	TGTGCCAGCACTCCAGGGAGCAGCAATCAGCCCCAGCATTTT	CASTPGSSNQPQHF
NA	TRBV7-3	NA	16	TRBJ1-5	TGTGCCAGCAGCTTAGGCCCGGGGGATAGCAATCAGCCCCAGCATTTT	CASSLGPGDSNQPQHF
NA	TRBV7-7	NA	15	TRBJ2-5	TGTGCTAGCAGCTTAGGTAGCAGGGGACAAGAGACCCAGTACTTC	CASSLGSRGQETQYF
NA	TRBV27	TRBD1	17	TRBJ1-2	TGTGCCAGCAGTTTCCTCCTCAATCAGGGGGCGATACATGGCTACACCTTC	CASSFLLNQGAIHGYTF
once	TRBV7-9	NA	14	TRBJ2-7	TGTGCCAGCAGCTTAGTATTCGCGGGCTACGAGCAGTACTTC	CASSLVFAGYEQYF
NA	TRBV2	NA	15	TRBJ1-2	TGTGCCACCGCGAGGGAGAGAGGAACTAACTATGGCTACACCTTC	CATARERGTNYGYTF
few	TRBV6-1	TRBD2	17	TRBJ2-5	TGTGCCAGCAGTGTTATAGCGGGAGGACTAAATCAAGAGACCCAGTACTTC	CASSVIAGGLNQETQYF
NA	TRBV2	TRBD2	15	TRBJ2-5	TGTGCCAGCATCTCGGGACTAGCGGGAGAAGAGACCCAGTACTTC	CASISGLAGEETQYF
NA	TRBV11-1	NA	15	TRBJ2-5	TGTGCCAGCACCTCGACCTTAGTAGACCAAGAGACCCAGTACTTC	CASTSTLVDQETQYF
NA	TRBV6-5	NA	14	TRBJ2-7	TGTGCCAGCAGTCGACGGGACACCTACTACGAGCAGTACTTC	CASSRRDTYYEQYF
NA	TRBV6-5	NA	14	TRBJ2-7	TGTGCCAGCAGTTACTCGCCAGTTTCCTACGAGCAGTACTTC	CASSYSPVSYEQYF
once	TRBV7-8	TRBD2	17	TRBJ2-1	TGTGCCAGCAGCTTAATCACTAGCGGGAGCTTGGGGAATGAGCAGTTCTTC	CASSLITSGSLGNEQFF
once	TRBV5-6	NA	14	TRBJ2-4	TGTGCCAGCAGCTTAGTCAGTTTCGAAAACATTCAGTACTTC	CASSLVSFENIQYF